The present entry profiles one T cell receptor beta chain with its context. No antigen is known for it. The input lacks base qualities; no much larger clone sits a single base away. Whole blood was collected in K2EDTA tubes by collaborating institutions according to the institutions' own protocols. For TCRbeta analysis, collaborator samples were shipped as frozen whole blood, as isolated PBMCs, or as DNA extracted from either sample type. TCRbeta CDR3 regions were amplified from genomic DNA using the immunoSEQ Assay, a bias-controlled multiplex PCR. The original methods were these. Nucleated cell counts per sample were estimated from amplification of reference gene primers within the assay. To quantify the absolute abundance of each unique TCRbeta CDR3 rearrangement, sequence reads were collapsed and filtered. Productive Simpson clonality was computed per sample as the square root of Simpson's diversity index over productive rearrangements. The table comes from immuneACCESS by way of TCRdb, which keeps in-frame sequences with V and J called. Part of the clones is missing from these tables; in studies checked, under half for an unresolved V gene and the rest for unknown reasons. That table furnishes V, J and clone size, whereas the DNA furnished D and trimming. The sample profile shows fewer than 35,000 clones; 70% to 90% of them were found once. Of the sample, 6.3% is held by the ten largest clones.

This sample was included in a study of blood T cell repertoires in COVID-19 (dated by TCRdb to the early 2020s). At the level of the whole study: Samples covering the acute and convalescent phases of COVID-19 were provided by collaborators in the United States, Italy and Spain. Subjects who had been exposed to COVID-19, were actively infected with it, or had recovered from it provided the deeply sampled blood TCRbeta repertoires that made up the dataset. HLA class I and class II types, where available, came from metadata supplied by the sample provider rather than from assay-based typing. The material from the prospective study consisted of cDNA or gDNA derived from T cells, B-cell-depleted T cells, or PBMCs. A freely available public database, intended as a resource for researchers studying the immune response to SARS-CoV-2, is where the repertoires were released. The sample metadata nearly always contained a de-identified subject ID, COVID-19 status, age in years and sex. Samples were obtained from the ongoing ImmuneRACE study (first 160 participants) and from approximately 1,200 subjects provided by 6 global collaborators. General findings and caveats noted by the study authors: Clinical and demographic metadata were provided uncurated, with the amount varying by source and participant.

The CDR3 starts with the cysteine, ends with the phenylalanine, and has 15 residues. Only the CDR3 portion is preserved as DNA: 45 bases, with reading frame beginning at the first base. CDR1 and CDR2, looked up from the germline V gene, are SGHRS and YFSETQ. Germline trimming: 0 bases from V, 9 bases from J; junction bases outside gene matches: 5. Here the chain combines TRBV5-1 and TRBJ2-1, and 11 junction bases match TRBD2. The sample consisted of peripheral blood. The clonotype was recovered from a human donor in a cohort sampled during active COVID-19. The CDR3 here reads CASSLVAGGRGEQFF. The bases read TGCGCCAGCAGCTTGGTAGCGGGGGGGCGGGGTGAGCAGTTCTTC.